The 21 T cell receptor beta chains presented below share a single source sample, sequenced in a study of blood T cell repertoires in COVID-19. Generated by immunoSEQ multiplex PCR, the TCRdb table keeps only in-frame clones and is missing some. Altogether roughly 70,000 clones are present, 88% being singletons, with the ten largest covering about 1.3%. Material: peripheral blood. These TCRs come from a human donor in a cohort sampled during active COVID-19.

J is TRBJ2-1 and V is TRBV7-3; 14 bases are a match to TRBD2. This CDR3 has 19 residues. V lost 2 bases, J lost 3 bases, and 9 bases stayed unmatched. CDR1 SGHTA and CDR2 FQGTGA come from the germline V gene. CDR3 sequence reads: CASSLWGLAGVSLYNEQFF. In DNA form, the CDR3 reads TGTGCCAGCAGCTTATGGGGACTAGCGGGAGTATCCCTCTACAATGAGCAGTTCTTC.

This clone was observed a single time. This chain links TRBV5-4 with TRBJ2-5; D gene uncertain. V was clipped by 10 bases and J by 4 bases, with 14 bases between them. In germline, CDR1 is SGHNT, CDR2 YYREEE (reference sequence). This CDR3 spans 12 amino acids. The CDR3, as DNA: TGTGCCTCCACAGACGTTCGAGAGACCCAGTACTTC. Its protein product is CASTDVRETQYF.

The genes are TRBV11-2 and TRBJ2-1; 8 nucleotides align to TRBD2. This CDR3 region has 14 residues. Trimming cost V 5 bases and J 10 bases; bases outside gene matches: 10. CDR1 and CDR2 from the germline V gene are SGHAT and FQNNGV. The CDR3 region is CASSQNAGGWEQFF. In DNA form, the CDR3 reads TGTGCCAGCAGCCAGAATGCGGGGGGCTGGGAGCAGTTCTTC.

The rearrangement uses TRBV7-9 and TRBJ2-7; unclear D gene. Trimming cost V 4 bases and J 6 bases, with 10 bases left between them. The CDR3 covers 12 residues. CDR1 is SEHNR, CDR2 FQNEAQ, per germline (reference sequence). The CDR3 DNA reads as TGTGCCAGCAGCTCCGCCGGAGCCGAGCAGTACGTC. Residues: CASSSAGAEQYV.

A single count supports this clone. V gene TRBV19 combines with J gene TRBJ1-1, with D uncertain. Germline values: CDR1 LNHDA, CDR2 SQIVND (reference sequence). The CDR3 spans 14 residues. The ends were cut back, 6 bases at V and 0 bases at J, with 11 bases in the middle. The CDR3 bases are TGTGCCAGTAGATGGGAGGCCCTGAACACTGAAGCTTTCTTT. Its protein product is CASRWEALNTEAFF.

The chain uses TRBV7-2 and TRBJ1-3; 7 nucleotides line up with TRBD1. This CDR3 contains 15 residues. V lost 5 bases, J lost 1 base, and 5 bases stayed unmatched. Germline CDR1 reads SGHTA; CDR2 reads FQGNSA. The CDR3 DNA sequence: TGTGCCAGCAGCCCACGGGGACAGTCTGGAAACACCATATATTTT. Translated: CASSPRGQSGNTIYF.

The chain couples TRBV19 to TRBJ1-1, with a weak D call TRBD1 (6 bases). The germline gives CDR1 LNHDA, CDR2 SQIVND (reference sequence). Trimming left V 3 bases short and J 0 bases short, with 8 bases between. This CDR3 is built from 14 residues. CDR3 coding DNA: TGTGCCAGTAGTATTGGGGGCATGAACACTGAAGCTTTCTTT. Protein sequence: CASSIGGMNTEAFF.

CDR3 sequence: CASSRLLSGSGNEQFF. In DNA, the CDR3 is TGTGCCAGCAGCCGGCTCTTGAGCGGGAGCGGGAATGAGCAGTTCTTC. The gene calls are TRBV6-2 or TRBV6-3 and TRBJ2-1, with 8 nucleotides matching TRBD2. There are 16 residues in the CDR3. V shed 6 bases and J 7 bases; nucleotides not matched to a gene: 14. Germline assignment: CDR1 MNHEY and CDR2 SVGEGT.

The V call is TRBV7-9, the J call TRBJ2-3; weak D call: TRBD2 (6 bases). CDR1 SEHNR and CDR2 FQNEAQ come from the germline V gene (reference sequence). The V end lost 2 bases, the J end lost 3 bases, and 12 bases lay between the germline ends. The CDR3 has 15 amino acids. This chain's CDR3 is CASSLNKEGTDTQYF. CDR3 DNA: TGTGCCAGCAGCTTAAATAAGGAGGGGACAGATACGCAGTATTTT.

The chain joins TRBV4-1 to TRBJ2-7; D perhaps matches TRBD2 (6 bases). This CDR3 comprises 14 residues. CDR1 is MGHRA and CDR2 is YSYEKL in the germline V gene. Between the trimmed V and J ends, which lost 4 bases and 7 bases, there was a span of 17 bases. The CDR3 region has the DNA TGCGCCAGCAGCCTGGGGACTTTCTCGGTGGAGCAGTACTTC. It translates to CASSLGTFSVEQYF.

V usage is TRBV5-8 and J usage is TRBJ2-3; 9 nucleotides agree with TRBD2. Germline V gives CDR1 SGHTS, CDR2 YDEGEE. The CDR3 contains 14 residues. V trimming: 6 bases; J trimming: 1 base; junction bases outside the gene matches: 3. CDR3: CASTIAGGTDTQYF. CDR3 nucleotide sequence: TGTGCCAGCACTATAGCGGGGGGCACAGATACGCAGTATTTT.

CDR3: CASSEGREGIEAFF. The CDR3 nucleotides read TGCGCCAGCAGTGAGGGAAGGGAGGGGATTGAAGCTTTCTTT. The gene calls are TRBV10-2 and TRBJ1-1; D perhaps matches TRBD1 (5 bases). Deletions cut 2 bases from V and 7 bases from J, with 14 bases between. Germline V gives CDR1 WSHSY, CDR2 SAAADI. The CDR3 loop spans 14 amino acids.

The chain uses TRBV3-1 (or the pseudogene TRBV3-2) and TRBJ2-1, with 7 bases aligning to TRBD1. J gave up 14 bases and V 1 base, and 5 bases lay outside the gene matches. Germline V CDR1 and CDR2: LGHDT, YNNKEL (reference sequence). The CDR3 has 12 amino acids. CDR3 DNA: TGTGCCAGCAGCCAAGGAAAGGGGGCGAAGTTCTTC. Translation gives CASSQGKGAKFF.

The V gene is TRBV19, the J gene TRBJ2-3, with 8 bases that match TRBD2. Trimming took 5 bases from V and 3 from J; bases not matched to a gene: 10. The CDR3 loop spans 16 amino acids. CDR1 LNHDA and CDR2 SQIVND come from the germline V gene (reference sequence). The DNA for the CDR3 is TGTGCCAGTAGTCCCACAGCGGGAGTGGGAACAGATACGCAGTATTTT. Translation gives CASSPTAGVGTDTQYF.

The genes are TRBV19 and TRBJ1-1; a possible D gene is TRBD1 (5 bases). V lost 1 base, J lost 6 bases, and 9 bases lay in between. Germline V lookup: CDR1 LNHDA, CDR2 SQIVND (reference sequence). This CDR3 has 13 amino acids. CDR3 amino acids: CASSIVEGSEAFF. CDR3 in DNA: TGTGCCAGTAGTATAGTGGAGGGGTCTGAAGCTTTCTTT.

The V gene is TRBV11-2, the J gene TRBJ2-2, with 8 bases identical to TRBD1. The ends lost 5 bases at V and 5 bases at J; junction bases unmatched: 7. Germline V CDR1 and CDR2: SGHAT, FQNNGV. The CDR3 contains 15 residues. The CDR3 nucleotides read TGTGCCAGCAGCCCCCGGACAGGGCAGACCGGGGAGCTGTTTTTT. It is translated as CASSPRTGQTGELFF.

The CDR3 bases are TGTGCCAGTAGTCAAGACGGGAGGGGGGATACGCAGTATTTT. This sequence encodes CASSQDGRGDTQYF. The chain recombines TRBV19 with TRBJ2-3; 8 bases fit TRBD2. V trimming: 5 bases; J trimming: 6 bases; junction bases outside the gene matches: 7. CDR1 and CDR2 from the germline V gene are LNHDA and SQIVND (reference sequence). There are 14 residues in the CDR3.

V usage is TRBV27 and J usage is TRBJ2-2; D uncertain. The V gene lost 4 bases and the J gene lost 8 bases, with 8 bases spanning the gap. The CDR3 covers 12 residues. Germline V CDR1 and CDR2: MNHEY, SMNVEV (reference sequence). CDR3 sequence (DNA): TGTGCCAGCAGTTACCGAGTAGGGGAGCTGTTTTTT. The encoded protein is CASSYRVGELFF.

V and J are TRBV11-2 and TRBJ1-1; D is ambiguous. Germline CDR1 and CDR2: SGHAT and FQNNGV. V lost 5 bases and J lost 8, with 15 bases in between. The CDR3 extends over 13 amino acids. The CDR3 reads CASSTMAGREAFF. CDR3 in DNA: TGTGCCAGCAGCACCATGGCGGGAAGGGAAGCTTTCTTT.

The chain employs TRBV24-1 and TRBJ1-4; 10 nucleotides match TRBD1. V shed 4 bases, J shed 5 bases, and the junction held 3 bases outside the gene matches. Germline V CDR1 and CDR2: KGHDR, SFDVKD. This CDR3 has 15 amino acids. DNA of the CDR3: TGTGCCACCAGTGACCCGGGACAGGGGAATGAAAAACTGTTTTTT. Protein: CATSDPGQGNEKLFF.

This chain connects TRBV29-1 to TRBJ1-2, with 8 bases lining up with TRBD1. Losses at the gene ends were 4 bases for V and 4 bases for J; bases not matched to a gene: 11. CDR1 and CDR2 from the germline V gene are SQVTM and ANQGSEA. The CDR3 contains 15 residues. CDR3 nucleotides: TGCAGCGTTGCAGGGGGCGAGATATCCGGCTATGGCTACACCTTC. Encoded protein: CSVAGGEISGYGYTF.